Listed below are T cell receptor beta chains from one sample, sequenced in a study of T cell clones after liver transplantation. Method: immunoSEQ multiplex PCR; TCRdb's copy keeps in-frame clones and lacks some. This sample has under 130,000 clones; around 80% occur once, and the top ten carry 2.5% to 3%. The sequencing used CD4+ T cells from blood, collected approximately 45 months after liver transplant. These receptors were taken from a human patient who received a liver transplant. Some T cells may arise from the graft donor. Both conserved end residues are part of each CDR3. The D gene is left open where the match is weak. Rows give clone size only sometimes, using once, few, many, or a class for an expanded clone.

len: 11
j_gene: TRBJ2-4
d_gene: NA
abundance: NA
v_gene: TRBV29-1
CDR3nt: TGCAGCGCCGAGGGTCAGAACATTCAGTACTTC
CDR3aa: CSAEGQNIQYF

len: 16
j_gene: TRBJ1-3
d_gene: NA
abundance: NA
v_gene: TRBV18
CDR3nt: TGTGCCAGCTCACCACCGTCCCGGAACTCTGGAAACACCATATATTTT
CDR3aa: CASSPPSRNSGNTIYF

len: 17
j_gene: TRBJ1-4
d_gene: TRBD1
abundance: once
v_gene: TRBV19
CDR3nt: TGTGCCAGTAGTATAGACGCCACAGGGGCCTTAAATGAAAAACTGTTTTTT
CDR3aa: CASSIDATGALNEKLFF

len: 13
j_gene: TRBJ2-3
d_gene: NA
abundance: NA
v_gene: TRBV9
CDR3nt: TGTGCCAGCAGCGTAGGGGCTACAGATACGCAGTATTTT
CDR3aa: CASSVGATDTQYF

len: 18
j_gene: TRBJ1-3
d_gene: TRBD1
abundance: NA
v_gene: TRBV2
CDR3nt: TGTGCCAGCAGTGACCCCGGGACAGGTTTGGGCTCTGGAAACACCATATATTTT
CDR3aa: CASSDPGTGLGSGNTIYF

len: 13
j_gene: TRBJ1-2
d_gene: NA
abundance: NA
v_gene: TRBV25-1
CDR3nt: TGTGCCAGCAGTTCAGACACACGGTATGGCTACACCTTC
CDR3aa: CASSSDTRYGYTF

len: 11
j_gene: TRBJ2-7
d_gene: NA
abundance: NA
v_gene: TRBV28
CDR3nt: TGTGCCAGCTACTCTCGGAACGAGCAGTACTTC
CDR3aa: CASYSRNEQYF

len: 14
j_gene: TRBJ2-3
d_gene: TRBD2
abundance: NA
v_gene: TRBV7-2
CDR3nt: TGTGCCAGCCTAGCGGGGGGGGGCGCAGATACGCAGTATTTT
CDR3aa: CASLAGGGADTQYF

len: 12
j_gene: TRBJ1-6
d_gene: NA
abundance: NA
v_gene: TRBV19
CDR3nt: TGTGCCAGTACCGATACAGGTTCACCCCTCCACTTT
CDR3aa: CASTDTGSPLHF

len: 15
j_gene: TRBJ1-4
d_gene: NA
abundance: NA
v_gene: TRBV11-2
CDR3nt: TGTGCCAGCAGCTTACAGGGACGGGGTAATGAAAAACTGTTTTTT
CDR3aa: CASSLQGRGNEKLFF

len: 12
j_gene: TRBJ2-7
d_gene: NA
abundance: NA
v_gene: TRBV28
CDR3nt: TGTGCCAGCAGTTTAAATCCCGCCGAGCAGTACTTC
CDR3aa: CASSLNPAEQYF

len: 16
j_gene: TRBJ2-3
d_gene: TRBD2
abundance: NA
v_gene: TRBV7-6
CDR3nt: TGTGCCAGCAGCTTGGGACTAGCGGGAGGTGCAGATACGCAGTATTTT
CDR3aa: CASSLGLAGGADTQYF

len: 13
j_gene: TRBJ2-7
d_gene: TRBD2
abundance: NA
v_gene: TRBV29-1
CDR3nt: TGCAGCGCTGGCTGGCGGGAGCCCGACGAGCAGTACTTC
CDR3aa: CSAGWREPDEQYF

len: 16
j_gene: TRBJ2-3
d_gene: TRBD2
abundance: NA
v_gene: TRBV11-2
CDR3nt: TGTGCCAGCAGCCAGGAAGGGCGGGGGTTCACAGATACGCAGTATTTT
CDR3aa: CASSQEGRGFTDTQYF

len: 13
j_gene: TRBJ2-7
d_gene: NA
abundance: NA
v_gene: TRBV7-8
CDR3nt: TGTGCCAGCAGCACCCCAGGGGAAGACGAGCAGTACTTC
CDR3aa: CASSTPGEDEQYF

len: 16
j_gene: TRBJ2-2
d_gene: TRBD1
abundance: NA
v_gene: TRBV9
CDR3nt: TGTGCCAGCAGCCCTCGGGACAGGAGAAACACCGGGGAGCTGTTTTTT
CDR3aa: CASSPRDRRNTGELFF

len: 16
j_gene: TRBJ2-7
d_gene: NA
abundance: few
v_gene: TRBV11-1
CDR3nt: TGTGCCAGCAGCGGGAGGGGACAGATGAACTCCTACGAGCAGTACTTC
CDR3aa: CASSGRGQMNSYEQYF

len: 16
j_gene: TRBJ2-2
d_gene: TRBD2
abundance: NA
v_gene: TRBV6-6
CDR3nt: TGTGCCAGCAGTTACTCGGTGGTAGCGGGGGCCGGGGAGCTGTTTTTT
CDR3aa: CASSYSVVAGAGELFF

len: 16
j_gene: TRBJ2-2
d_gene: TRBD1
abundance: NA
v_gene: TRBV30
CDR3nt: TGTGCCTGGAGATTGAGGGGACAGGGGGCGACCGGGGAGCTGTTTTTT
CDR3aa: CAWRLRGQGATGELFF

len: 11
j_gene: TRBJ1-2
d_gene: NA
abundance: once
v_gene: TRBV30
CDR3nt: TGTGCCTGGAAGGTTGATGGAGGCTACACCTTC
CDR3aa: CAWKVDGGYTF

len: 15
j_gene: TRBJ2-7
d_gene: TRBD1
abundance: NA
v_gene: TRBV6-1
CDR3nt: TGTGCCAGCAGTGGAGGACAGGGCGCATGGAACGAGCAGTACTTC
CDR3aa: CASSGGQGAWNEQYF

len: 15
j_gene: TRBJ1-6
d_gene: NA
abundance: NA
v_gene: TRBV27
CDR3nt: TGTGCCAGCACCCGGTTGCAGGGACTTAATTCACCCCTCCACTTT
CDR3aa: CASTRLQGLNSPLHF

len: 14
j_gene: TRBJ2-7
d_gene: NA
abundance: NA
v_gene: TRBV5-1
CDR3nt: TGCGCCAGCAGCCCCCCCTTACAGCCCTACGAGCAGTACTTC
CDR3aa: CASSPPLQPYEQYF

len: 13
j_gene: TRBJ2-7
d_gene: TRBD2
abundance: NA
v_gene: TRBV27
CDR3nt: TGTGCCAGCACCCAGCGGGGCCTCTACGAGCAGTACTTC
CDR3aa: CASTQRGLYEQYF

len: 11
j_gene: TRBJ1-1
d_gene: NA
abundance: NA
v_gene: TRBV20-1
CDR3nt: TGCAGTGCTAGAGAGAGCACTGAAGCTTTCTTT
CDR3aa: CSARESTEAFF

len: 16
j_gene: TRBJ2-1
d_gene: NA
abundance: NA
v_gene: TRBV7-6
CDR3nt: TGTGCCAGCAGCTTATCCCCGCAGGGGTCTTCAAATGAGCAGTTCTTC
CDR3aa: CASSLSPQGSSNEQFF

len: 14
j_gene: TRBJ1-2
d_gene: TRBD1
abundance: few
v_gene: TRBV5-1
CDR3nt: TGCGCCAGCTCTGGACAGGGGATTAACTATGGCTACACCTTC
CDR3aa: CASSGQGINYGYTF

len: 15
j_gene: TRBJ2-6
d_gene: NA
abundance: NA
v_gene: TRBV5-4
CDR3nt: TGTGCCAGCAGCTTTTTTGGTACTGGGGCCAACGTCCTGACTTTC
CDR3aa: CASSFFGTGANVLTF

len: 19
j_gene: TRBJ2-2
d_gene: NA
abundance: NA
v_gene: TRBV2
CDR3nt: TGTGCCAGCAGTGAGATTCCGTCCGGAGGGACACCGAACACCGGGGAGCTGTTTTTT
CDR3aa: CASSEIPSGGTPNTGELFF

len: 12
j_gene: TRBJ1-2
d_gene: NA
abundance: NA
v_gene: TRBV19
CDR3nt: TGTGCCAGCACGGATACTAACTATGGCTACACCTTC
CDR3aa: CASTDTNYGYTF

len: 14
j_gene: TRBJ2-1
d_gene: NA
abundance: NA
v_gene: TRBV19
CDR3nt: TGTGCCAGCATGAAGGGACTCCCCTACAATGAGCAGTTCTTC
CDR3aa: CASMKGLPYNEQFF

len: 11
j_gene: TRBJ1-1
d_gene: NA
abundance: few
v_gene: TRBV28
CDR3nt: TGTGCCAGCAGTAAACAGACAGAAGCTTTCTTT
CDR3aa: CASSKQTEAFF